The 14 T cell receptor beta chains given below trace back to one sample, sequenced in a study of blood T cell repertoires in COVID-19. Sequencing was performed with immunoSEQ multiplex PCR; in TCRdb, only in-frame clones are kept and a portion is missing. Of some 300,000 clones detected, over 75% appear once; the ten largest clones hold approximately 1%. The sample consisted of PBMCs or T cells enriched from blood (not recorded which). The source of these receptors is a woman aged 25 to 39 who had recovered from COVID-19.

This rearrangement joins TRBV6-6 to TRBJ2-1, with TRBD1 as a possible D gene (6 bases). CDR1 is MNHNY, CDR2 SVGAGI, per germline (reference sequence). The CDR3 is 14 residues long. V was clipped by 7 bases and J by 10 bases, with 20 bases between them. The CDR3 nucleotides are TGTGCCAGCAAGAAGGGGGACCGTGGGGGAGAGCAGTTCTTC. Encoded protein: CASKKGDRGGEQFF.

As DNA, the CDR3 is TGTGCCAGCAGTTACTCCCGGGGGGCCTACGAGCAGTACTTC. This codes for CASSYSRGAYEQYF. This chain links TRBV6-5 with TRBJ2-7; 7 positions agree with TRBD2. This CDR3 has 14 amino acids. The J segment lost 2 bases and the V segment lost 0 bases, leaving 1 base of the junction unmatched. Germline V gene lookup returns CDR1 MNHEY and CDR2 SVGAGI.

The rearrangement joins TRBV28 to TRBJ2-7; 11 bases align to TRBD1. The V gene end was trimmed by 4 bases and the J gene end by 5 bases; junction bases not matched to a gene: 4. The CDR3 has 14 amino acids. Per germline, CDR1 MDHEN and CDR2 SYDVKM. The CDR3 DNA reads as TGTGCCAGCAGTTCCTGGACAGGGGGCAACGAGCAGTACTTC. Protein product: CASSSWTGGNEQYF.

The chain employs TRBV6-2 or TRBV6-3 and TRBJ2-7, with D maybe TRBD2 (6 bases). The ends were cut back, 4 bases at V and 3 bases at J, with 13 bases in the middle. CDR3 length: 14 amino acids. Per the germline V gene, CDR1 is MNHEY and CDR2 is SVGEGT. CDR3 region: CASSSASAIYEQYF. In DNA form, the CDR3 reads TGTGCCAGCAGTTCGGCTAGCGCTATCTACGAGCAGTACTTC.

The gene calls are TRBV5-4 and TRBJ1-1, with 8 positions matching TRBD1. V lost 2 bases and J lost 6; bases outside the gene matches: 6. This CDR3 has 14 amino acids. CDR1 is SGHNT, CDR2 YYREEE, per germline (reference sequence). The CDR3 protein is CASSLTGGQAEAFF. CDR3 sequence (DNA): TGTGCCAGCAGCTTAACAGGGGGTCAAGCTGAAGCTTTCTTT. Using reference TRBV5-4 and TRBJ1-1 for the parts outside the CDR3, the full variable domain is ETGVTQSPTHLIKTRGQQVTLRCSSQSGHNTVSWYQQALGQGPQFIFQYYREEENGRGNFPPRFSGLQFPNYSSELNVNALELDDSALYLCASSLTGGQAEAFFGQGTRLTVV.

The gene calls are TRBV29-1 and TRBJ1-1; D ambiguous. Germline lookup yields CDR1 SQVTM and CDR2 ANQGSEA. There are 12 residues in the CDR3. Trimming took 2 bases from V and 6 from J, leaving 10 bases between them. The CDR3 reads CSVEPEVAEAFF. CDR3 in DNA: TGCAGCGTTGAACCGGAGGTTGCTGAAGCTTTCTTT.

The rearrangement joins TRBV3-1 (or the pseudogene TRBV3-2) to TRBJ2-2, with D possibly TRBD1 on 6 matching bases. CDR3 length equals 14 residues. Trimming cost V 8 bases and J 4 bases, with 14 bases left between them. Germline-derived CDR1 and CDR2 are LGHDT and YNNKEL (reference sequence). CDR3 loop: CASATGSFTGELFF. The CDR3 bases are TGTGCCAGCGCTACAGGGAGCTTCACCGGGGAGCTGTTTTTT.

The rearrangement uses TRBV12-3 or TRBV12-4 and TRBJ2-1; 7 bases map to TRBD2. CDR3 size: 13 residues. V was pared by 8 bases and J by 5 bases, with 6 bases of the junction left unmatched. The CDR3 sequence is CASGDYKNNEQFF. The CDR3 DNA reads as TGTGCCAGCGGGGACTACAAAAACAATGAGCAGTTCTTC.

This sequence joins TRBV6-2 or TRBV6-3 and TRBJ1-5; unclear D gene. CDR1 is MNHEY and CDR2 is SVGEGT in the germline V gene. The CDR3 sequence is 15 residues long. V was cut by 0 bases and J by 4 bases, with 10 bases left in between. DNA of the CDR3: TGTGCCAGCAGTTACTCGTCTACTTTGAATCAGCCCCAGCATTTT. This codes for CASSYSSTLNQPQHF.

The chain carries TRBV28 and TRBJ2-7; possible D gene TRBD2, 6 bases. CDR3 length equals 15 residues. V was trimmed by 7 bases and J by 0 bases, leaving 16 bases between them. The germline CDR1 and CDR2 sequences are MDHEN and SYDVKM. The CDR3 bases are TGTGCCAGCAAAGGGGACTTGACTAGCTCCTACGAGCAGTACTTC. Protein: CASKGDLTSSYEQYF.

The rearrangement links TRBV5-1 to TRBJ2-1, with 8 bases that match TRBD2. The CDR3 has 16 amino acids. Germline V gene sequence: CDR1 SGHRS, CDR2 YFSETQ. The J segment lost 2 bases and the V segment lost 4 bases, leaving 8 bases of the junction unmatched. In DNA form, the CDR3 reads TGCGCCAGCAGCCGTGTAGCGGGACGAACCTACAATGAGCAGTTCTTC. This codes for CASSRVAGRTYNEQFF.

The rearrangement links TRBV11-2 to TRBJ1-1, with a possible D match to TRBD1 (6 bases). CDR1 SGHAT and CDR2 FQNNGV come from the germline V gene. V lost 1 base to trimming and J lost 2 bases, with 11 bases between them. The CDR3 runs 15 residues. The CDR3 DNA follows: TGTGCCAGCAGCTTAGGGCCAGGGACAAACACTGAAGCTTTCTTT. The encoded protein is CASSLGPGTNTEAFF.

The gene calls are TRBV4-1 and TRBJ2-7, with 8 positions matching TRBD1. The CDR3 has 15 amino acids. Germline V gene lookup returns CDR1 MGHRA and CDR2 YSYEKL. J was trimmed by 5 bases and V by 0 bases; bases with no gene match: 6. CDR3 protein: CASSQDNHRGDEQYF. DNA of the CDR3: TGCGCCAGCAGCCAAGATAATCACAGGGGGGACGAGCAGTACTTC.

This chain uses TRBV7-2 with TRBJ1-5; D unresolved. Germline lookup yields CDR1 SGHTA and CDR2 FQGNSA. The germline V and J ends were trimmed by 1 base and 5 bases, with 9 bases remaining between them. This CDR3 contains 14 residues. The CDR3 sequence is CASSLDSGDQPQHF. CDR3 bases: TGTGCCAGCAGCTTAGATTCCGGGGATCAGCCCCAGCATTTT.